Below, 7 T cell receptor beta chains from the same sample are listed, as sequenced in a study of chemoradiotherapy in HPV16-positive cancers. The data were produced by immunoSEQ multiplex PCR, yet TCRdb's version contains in-frame clones alone and is incomplete. Of 25,000 to 30,000 clones in the sample, about 91% were seen once. Sequenced here: blood, sampled from a patient who underwent chemoradiotherapy. Every receptor here comes from a human donor with HPV-associated anogenital cancer.

This chain links TRBV11-2 with TRBJ1-3; D uncertain. Deletions cut 4 bases from V and 4 bases from J, with 14 bases between. The CDR3 is 15 amino acids. CDR1 and CDR2 from the germline V gene are SGHAT and FQNNGV. CDR3 nucleotide sequence: TGTGCCAGCAGCTCCCGGCCGGTGGGGGGAAACACCATATATTTT. It encodes CASSSRPVGGNTIYF. Looking up the rest from reference TRBV11-2 and TRBJ1-3 gives the full variable domain: EAGVAQSPRYKIIEKRQSVAFWCNPISGHATLYWYQQILGQGPKLLIQFQNNGVVDDSQLPKDRFSAERLKGVDSTLKIQPAKLEDSAVYLCASSSRPVGGNTIYFGEGSWLTVV.

This rearrangement joins TRBV5-1 to TRBJ2-7; TRBD2 aligns across 9 bases. Losses at the gene ends were 2 bases for V and 2 bases for J; bases not matched to a gene: 11. The CDR3 extends over 17 amino acids. The germline CDR1 and CDR2 sequences are SGHRS and YFSETQ. CDR3 amino acids: CASSFSGGRAVPYEQYF. CDR3 bases: TGCGCCAGCAGCTTTTCTGGCGGGAGGGCCGTCCCCTACGAGCAGTACTTC.

V usage is TRBV5-5 and J usage is TRBJ2-7; 10 nucleotides match TRBD1. V lost 4 bases, J lost 10 bases, and 11 bases stayed unmatched. This CDR3 spans 14 amino acids. Germline V gene sequence: CDR1 SGHKS, CDR2 YYEKEE (reference sequence). Here the CDR3 reads CASSRDRGVETQYF. The CDR3 coding sequence is TGTGCCAGCAGCCGGGACAGGGGAGTAGAAACTCAGTACTTC.

This chain uses TRBV7-9 with TRBJ2-2; 15 bases are a match to TRBD2. Trimming cost V 3 bases and J 3 bases; bases outside gene matches: 5. Germline CDR1 SEHNR, CDR2 FQNEAQ (reference sequence). The CDR3 sequence is 18 residues long. CDR3 coding DNA: TGTGCCAGCAGCTTCGGACTAGCGGGAGGGTTTTACACCGGGGAGCTGTTTTTT. Translating gives CASSFGLAGGFYTGELFF.

V usage is TRBV4-1 and J usage is TRBJ1-2; 7 bases fit TRBD1. This CDR3 spans 15 amino acids. CDR1 MGHRA and CDR2 YSYEKL come from the germline V gene. Trimming removed 4 bases from V and 1 base from J; junction bases left unmatched: 6. The CDR3 nucleotides read TGCGCCAGCAGCCCGGGACAGACGCTTAACTATGGCTACACCTTC. Protein sequence: CASSPGQTLNYGYTF.

This chain uses TRBV6-1 with TRBJ2-3; TRBD1 is a possible D gene (6 bases). Germline assignment: CDR1 MNHNS and CDR2 SASEGT. V was trimmed by 4 bases and J by 13 bases, leaving 24 bases between them. The CDR3 sequence is 15 residues long. Written as DNA, the CDR3 is TGTGCCAGCAGTGTATGGGGGCCACCCGAGTCTGAGGAGTATTTT. Translation gives CASSVWGPPESEEYF.

V gene TRBV5-1 combines with J gene TRBJ1-2, with no clear D. Trimming left V 1 base short and J 8 bases short, with 12 bases between. CDR1 SGHRS and CDR2 YFSETQ come from the germline V gene. The CDR3 has 13 residues. CDR3 sequence reads: CASSLTWEEGYTF. The CDR3 DNA follows: TGCGCCAGCAGCTTGACATGGGAGGAGGGCTACACCTTC.